This paragraph covers one T cell receptor (beta chain) sequence. A junction end diverges from the germline sequence, so it may reflect a read error. The data originate from a study of blood T cells in healthy people across ages. With a J-beta primer mix and a sample-barcoded 5' primer, a second PCR ran roughly 6 to 11 cycles. TCRdb redid the calling of the 5' RACE reads with MiXCR, one entry per CDR3 protein. This table has roughly 930,000 distinct CDR3 sequences, roughly 43% appearing once. From germline, CDR1 is MGHRA and CDR2 YSYEKL. The CDR3 totals 14 residues. The J gene is TRBJ2-3, the V gene TRBV4-1; 7 bases agree with TRBD2. Sequenced sample: blood. This sequence originates from a man between 25 and 39 years old in good health. The CDR3 spells CASSPATSTETQYF. The CDR3 nucleotides are TGCGCCAGCAGCCCCGCGACTAGCACAGAGACGCAGTATTTT.